This TCR beta chain was identified in a study of T-cell memory formation after mild COVID-19 (dated by TCRdb to 2020 to 2023). For the study in its entirety: Most TCR sequence clusters were specific to one of the two donors. T-cell clones expanding and contracting after mild COVID-19 in a couple of donors were tracked by longitudinal TCRalpha and TCRbeta repertoire sequencing. The cohort comprised two young, previously healthy adult volunteers, one female and one male. Results the study describes overall, beyond this receptor: The detection of some responding clones in pre-infection memory suggests that pre-existing cross-reactive memory T cells joined the SARS-CoV-2 response. Clones that contracted from day 15 to 85 showed balanced CD4/CD8 phenotypes, whereas a second wave of clones that expanded from day 15 to 37 leaned towards CD4+. Whether the second-wave clones peaking on day 37 were SARS-CoV-2 specific was not confirmed. Contracting CD4+ clones turned up mainly in the CM and EM memory subsets, whereas EMRA was where CD8+ clones were enriched. Only two mild cases were covered in the study, and larger cohorts including severe cases with pre-infection samples were considered necessary.

This clonotype was observed a handful of times. The clone's antigen remains unknown. No qualities accompany the bases; no much larger clone lies one base away. From the germline V gene, CDR1 is SGDLS and CDR2 is YYNGEE. The junction carries 6 bases between V and J, which are trimmed by 0 bases and 8 bases respectively. The CDR3, from cysteine to phenylalanine, totals 12 residues. Just the 36-base CDR3 DNA is kept, in frame starting at base 1. Ficoll-Paque density gradient centrifugation was used to isolate PBMCs. Sequencing was carried out with an Illumina NovaSeq 6000. TCRalpha and TCRbeta cDNA libraries were built by 5'RACE with constant-segment primers, adding sample barcodes and unique molecular identifiers. Trizol reagent was used to extract RNA from every sample. Library amplification was performed in two PCR steps, and a second sample barcode and Illumina TruSeq adapters were introduced in the second step. The libraries were sequenced on an Illumina NovaSeq using 2 x 150 bp paired-end reads. The original pipeline was this. With migec v1.2.7, reads were demultiplexed and then collapsed into UMI-guided consensus sequences. With mixcr v2.1.11, UMI consensuses were aligned to TRA and TRB V and J templates and assembled into clonotypes. A clonotype was counted as expanded or contracted only if both edgeR and NoisET called the change significant, with noise models trained on biological replicates. For edgeR calls, the cutoffs were a false discovery rate-adjusted p below 0.01 and a log2 fold-change threshold of 1. As an exploratory analysis of dynamics, max-normalized trajectories of the 1000 most abundant clonotypes were examined with PCA combined with hierarchical clustering. Separately sequenced CD4+ and CD8+ repertoires were used to assign the CD4 or CD8 phenotype of responding clones. The public reads were reanalyzed by TCRdb: fastp trimming at Q25, MiXCR alignment, in-frame beta chains only. Records with the same CDR3 protein are collapsed into one entry carrying the most frequent genes and DNA. The V and J calls follow TCRdb's processing rather than the paper's. This sample is represented by under 300,000 distinct CDR3 sequences; roughly 8% of them were singletons. Of the sample, around a fifth is held by the ten largest clones.

Sequenced sample: PBMCs or a T cell subset sorted from them (not recorded which). The chain joins TRBV9 to TRBJ2-1, and possibly TRBD2, on 6 matching bases. The source of this sequence is a man aged 18 to 29 who had mild COVID-19 (a few samples of this study predate the infection). The sample titles of this study are shuffled in the database, so cell type and time point are left out; the donor was told from shared clones. The nucleotide sequence reads as follows: TGTGCCAGCAGCGTAGGCGGGGATGAGCAGTTCTTC. Its protein is CASSVGGDEQFF.